Listed below are T cell receptor beta chains from one sample, sequenced in a study of tumor-infiltrating lymphocytes in primary liver carcinoma. TCRdb analysed the multiplex PCR reads with MiXCR anew, one entry per CDR3 protein. The sample contains fewer than 200,000 distinct CDR3 sequences, 85% of which appear only once. The material sequenced was tumor tissue from primary liver carcinoma. These receptors all come from a middle-aged man with primary liver carcinoma and hepatitis B virus infection. CDR3s include the opening cysteine and the closing phenylalanine or tryptophan. The D gene is left open where the match is weak. A clone size is listed for some rows: how often the clone was seen (once, few, many), or a class if it is expanded.

>-|TRBV6-1|-|TRBJ2-7
TGTGTCAGCACCAAGAGAGGGAACGAGCAGTACTTC
CVSTKRGNEQYF
>many|TRBV5-5|-|TRBJ2-3
TGTGCCAGCAGCTTCAAGGGGCACAGCACAGATACGCAGTATTTT
CASSFKGHSTDTQYF
>-|TRBV11-2|TRBD2|TRBJ2-1
TGTGCCAGTAGCTTAGATACTAGCGGGGGGTCTCTGCTCTTC
CASSLDTSGGSLLF
>-|TRBV11-3|-|TRBJ2-2
TGTGCCAGCAGCTCGTCTCCCATGGGCGACGCGGAGCTGTTTTTT
CASSSSPMGDAELFF
>once|TRBV5-5|TRBD1|TRBJ1-1
TGTGCCAGCAGCCCAGGGGGGGGTATAGGCACTGATGCTTTCTTT
CASSPGGGIGTDAFF
>once|TRBV30|TRBD2|TRBJ2-7
TGTGCCTGGAGTCTTCCAGGACTAGTGGGAAGATACGATCAGTACTTC
CAWSLPGLVGRYDQYF
>-|TRBV6-6|-|TRBJ1-5
TGTGCCAACAGTGAAGGAGGAATAGTTAGCAATCAGCCCCAACAATTT
CANSEGGIVSNQPQQF
>few|TRBV7-3|-|TRBJ1-1
TGTGCCAGCAGCTTAGGGGGGAGGAACACTGAAGCTTTCTTT
CASSLGGRNTEAFF
>-|TRBV11-1|-|TRBJ1-1
TGTGCCAGCAGCACGCGACTGGGTCGGAACACTGAAGCTCTCTTT
CASSTRLGRNTEALF
>-|TRBV12-3/TRBV12-4|-|TRBJ2-3
TGTGCCAGCAGTCCCTTCGCCTCGTTCTCTGATACGGAGTATTTT
CASSPFASFSDTEYF
>-|TRBV11-3|-|TRBJ1-5
TGTGCCAGTAGCTTAGATCTGGAGATGGCTCAGCCCCAGCATTTT
CASSLDLEMAQPQHF
>-|TRBV24-1|TRBD2|TRBJ2-3
TGTGCCACCAGTAGGAGGGGAACGACTAGCACATATACGCAGTATTTT
CATSRRGTTSTYTQYF